These T cell receptor beta chains were read from a single sample in a study of T-cell memory formation after mild COVID-19. MiXCR was run by TCRdb on the 5' RACE reads, yielding one entry per CDR3 protein. The sample records fewer than 140,000 distinct CDR3 sequences, around 12% being singletons. Sequencing input: PBMCs or a T cell subset sorted from them (not recorded which). All receptors come from an adult woman who had mild COVID-19 (a few samples of this study predate the infection). Cell type and time point are not known. The CDR3 runs from the conserved cysteine through the conserved F or W. The D gene is left open where the match is weak. The size of a clone is reported for some rows only, either as once, few or many, or as a class for expanded clones.

j_call: TRBJ1-2
clone_size: many
v_call: TRBV4-1
d_call: TRBD1
cdr3_aa: CASSQGSTGDGYTF
cdr3_nt: TGCGCCAGCAGCCAAGGATCGACAGGGGATGGCTACACCTTC

j_call: TRBJ2-2
clone_size: .
v_call: TRBV4-3
d_call: .
cdr3_aa: CASSQEGRGRTGELFF
cdr3_nt: TGCGCCAGCAGCCAAGAGGGCAGGGGTAGAACCGGGGAGCTGTTTTTT

j_call: TRBJ2-1
clone_size: few
v_call: TRBV4-1
d_call: TRBD1
cdr3_aa: CASSQGQGNAREQFF
cdr3_nt: TGCGCCAGCAGCCAAGGACAGGGGAACGCTAGGGAGCAGTTCTTC

j_call: TRBJ2-1
clone_size: .
v_call: TRBV7-9
d_call: TRBD2
cdr3_aa: CASSPSRVAGGYNEQFF
cdr3_nt: TGTGCCAGCAGCCCAAGTAGGGTAGCGGGAGGCTACAATGAGCAGTTCTTC

j_call: TRBJ2-1
clone_size: .
v_call: TRBV6-2/TRBV6-3
d_call: TRBD2
cdr3_aa: CASSYSFLAGSNEQFF
cdr3_nt: TGTGCCAGCAGTTACTCGTTTCTAGCGGGATCGAATGAGCAGTTCTTC

j_call: TRBJ2-2
clone_size: few
v_call: TRBV7-3
d_call: TRBD2
cdr3_aa: CASSPGLAGGPRAGELFF
cdr3_nt: TGTGCCAGCAGCCCCGGACTAGCGGGGGGACCTCGGGCCGGGGAGCTGTTTTTT

j_call: TRBJ1-1
clone_size: few
v_call: TRBV19
d_call: .
cdr3_aa: CASSRNTEAFF
cdr3_nt: TGTGCCAGTAGCCGGAACACTGAAGCTTTCTTT

j_call: TRBJ2-7
clone_size: .
v_call: TRBV20-1
d_call: .
cdr3_aa: CSVGYGYEQYF
cdr3_nt: TGCAGTGTCGGGTATGGCTACGAGCAGTACTTC

j_call: TRBJ2-7
clone_size: few
v_call: TRBV19
d_call: .
cdr3_aa: CASSPGIYEQYF
cdr3_nt: TGTGCCAGTAGTCCAGGGATTTACGAGCAGTACTTC

j_call: TRBJ2-1
clone_size: .
v_call: TRBV11-2
d_call: .
cdr3_aa: CASSLDSWGHHNEQFF
cdr3_nt: TGTGCCAGCAGCTTAGATTCTTGGGGGCACCACAATGAGCAGTTCTTC

j_call: TRBJ2-3
clone_size: .
v_call: TRBV6-5
d_call: TRBD2
cdr3_aa: CASGVSGGGTDTQYF
cdr3_nt: TGTGCCAGCGGGGTTAGCGGGGGAGGGACAGATACGCAGTATTTT

j_call: TRBJ2-1
clone_size: .
v_call: TRBV7-8
d_call: TRBD2
cdr3_aa: CASSLLGTTGYNEQFF
cdr3_nt: TGTGCCAGCAGCCTCTTGGGGACTACCGGGTACAATGAGCAGTTCTTC

j_call: TRBJ2-1
clone_size: .
v_call: TRBV15
d_call: TRBD2
cdr3_aa: CATSRDKAGGGNEQFF
cdr3_nt: TGTGCCACCAGCAGAGATAAAGCGGGGGGTGGAAATGAGCAGTTCTTC

j_call: TRBJ2-7
clone_size: many
v_call: TRBV7-9
d_call: TRBD2
cdr3_aa: CASSLSGSSTYEQYF
cdr3_nt: TGTGCCAGCAGTCTTAGCGGGAGTTCGACCTACGAGCAGTACTTC

j_call: TRBJ2-6
clone_size: .
v_call: TRBV25-1
d_call: .
cdr3_aa: CASMGPPGSGANVLTF
cdr3_nt: TGTGCCAGCATGGGACCGCCAGGTTCTGGGGCCAACGTCCTGACTTTC

j_call: TRBJ2-1
clone_size: .
v_call: TRBV9
d_call: .
cdr3_aa: CASSPEGREQFF
cdr3_nt: TGTGCCAGCAGCCCCGAGGGGCGGGAGCAGTTCTTC

j_call: TRBJ1-1
clone_size: .
v_call: TRBV6-5
d_call: .
cdr3_aa: CASTNPSGREDYLTEAFF
cdr3_nt: TGTGCCAGCACCAACCCAAGTGGTAGGGAAGATTATTTAACTGAAGCTTTCTTT

j_call: TRBJ1-1
clone_size: .
v_call: TRBV27
d_call: .
cdr3_aa: CASSLYGGANTEAFF
cdr3_nt: TGTGCCAGCAGTTTATACGGGGGCGCGAACACTGAAGCTTTCTTT

j_call: TRBJ1-1
clone_size: .
v_call: TRBV6-5
d_call: .
cdr3_aa: CASRTHRVLGEAFF
cdr3_nt: TGTGCCAGCAGAACTCACAGGGTTTTGGGCGAAGCTTTCTTT

j_call: TRBJ2-3
clone_size: many
v_call: TRBV7-8
d_call: .
cdr3_aa: CASSLSAYLTDTQYF
cdr3_nt: TGTGCCAGCAGCTTATCGGCATACCTCACAGATACGCAGTATTTT

j_call: TRBJ2-7
clone_size: few
v_call: TRBV13
d_call: .
cdr3_aa: CASSSRGDYEQYF
cdr3_nt: TGTGCCAGCAGCTCCAGGGGAGACTACGAGCAGTACTTC

j_call: TRBJ1-4
clone_size: once
v_call: TRBV4-1
d_call: .
cdr3_aa: CASSQGARREKLFF
cdr3_nt: TGCGCCAGCAGCCAAGGGGCCCGTCGGGAAAAACTGTTTTTT

j_call: TRBJ2-7
clone_size: .
v_call: TRBV20-1
d_call: .
cdr3_aa: CSASPLKEYF
cdr3_nt: TGCAGTGCTAGTCCGTTAAAGGAGTACTTC

j_call: TRBJ2-2
clone_size: many
v_call: TRBV7-9
d_call: .
cdr3_aa: CASSLGLTNTGELFF
cdr3_nt: TGTGCCAGCAGCTTAGGTCTTACGAACACCGGGGAGCTGTTTTTT

j_call: TRBJ2-1
clone_size: few
v_call: TRBV19
d_call: .
cdr3_aa: CASGALSWLTLGTGEQFF
cdr3_nt: TGTGCCAGCGGGGCCCTCTCGTGGCTGACCCTTGGTACGGGTGAGCAGTTCTTC

j_call: TRBJ2-5
clone_size: many
v_call: TRBV6-5
d_call: TRBD2
cdr3_aa: CASSYVSTSRYQETQYF
cdr3_nt: TGTGCCAGCAGTTACGTTTCGACTAGCCGGTACCAAGAGACCCAGTACTTC

j_call: TRBJ2-5
clone_size: few
v_call: TRBV6-2/TRBV6-3
d_call: .
cdr3_aa: CASREEYQETQYF
cdr3_nt: TGTGCCAGCAGGGAAGAGTACCAAGAGACCCAGTACTTC

j_call: TRBJ2-5
clone_size: few
v_call: TRBV27
d_call: .
cdr3_aa: CASSPLPGNQETQYF
cdr3_nt: TGTGCCAGCAGCCCGCTGCCAGGCAACCAAGAGACCCAGTACTTC

j_call: TRBJ1-2
clone_size: few
v_call: TRBV2
d_call: .
cdr3_aa: CASSEGQGSHGYTF
cdr3_nt: TGTGCCAGCAGTGAAGGCCAGGGATCTCATGGCTACACCTTC

j_call: TRBJ2-3
clone_size: few
v_call: TRBV4-2
d_call: TRBD2
cdr3_aa: CASSQDPAGGPHTQYF
cdr3_nt: TGTGCCAGCAGCCAAGATCCGGCGGGGGGGCCTCATACGCAGTATTTT

j_call: TRBJ1-1
clone_size: .
v_call: TRBV9
d_call: .
cdr3_aa: CASSVGGRTEAFF
cdr3_nt: TGTGCCAGCAGCGTGGGGGGGCGAACTGAAGCTTTCTTT

j_call: TRBJ2-1
clone_size: many
v_call: TRBV29-1
d_call: TRBD2
cdr3_aa: CSVGLAGRSDEQFF
cdr3_nt: TGCAGCGTTGGACTAGCGGGGCGGAGCGATGAGCAGTTCTTC

j_call: TRBJ2-7
clone_size: few
v_call: TRBV10-3
d_call: .
cdr3_aa: CAISESRWEQYF
cdr3_nt: TGTGCCATCAGTGAGTCTCGGTGGGAGCAGTACTTC